This T cell receptor beta chain was captured in a study of early T cells in non-severe SARS-CoV-2 infection. Study-wide context: Chains were unpaired, as sequencing was done on bulk RNA from unsorted whole blood.

Each cDNA molecule carried a unique molecular identifier. TCRdb reprocessed the 5' RACE reads with MiXCR, giving one entry per CDR3 protein. The repertoire holds approximately 22,000 distinct CDR3 sequences, with about 4.3% as singletons. Study findings and constraints: Sequences matched to VDJdb favored anti-spike CD8 responses, while private and CD4 specificities were missed.

This clonotype was counted at least ten times. Its matching antigen is unknown. This CDR3 comprises 12 residues. Looked up from germline, CDR1 is MNHNS and CDR2 is SASEGT. Deletions cut 4 bases from V and 2 bases from J, with 5 bases between. Sequenced sample: whole blood. This TCR was sampled from an adult who was a healthcare worker with PCR-confirmed SARS-CoV-2 infection or an uninfected control (not recorded which). This chain uses TRBV6-1 with TRBJ1-2, with D uncertain. The CDR3 protein is CASSGENYGYTF. The CDR3 region has the DNA TGTGCCAGCAGTGGAGAGAACTATGGCTACACCTTC.